Below are 21 T cell receptor beta chains sequenced from a single sample in a study of cytomegalovirus exposure and HLA in healthy donors. The primer mix had 60 Vbeta and 13 Jbeta primers. This table comes from immunoSEQ multiplex PCR, and its TCRdb copy is limited to in-frame clones, with some not included. The sample comprises around 250,000 clones, around 80% of which are singletons, and less than 9% rests with the top ten. The source material was PBMCs. These receptors were collected from an older woman in good health and CMV-seropositive.

This chain joins TRBV7-9 and TRBJ1-1, with D possibly being TRBD1 (5 bases). V was pared by 3 bases and J by 5 bases, with 13 bases between. The germline CDR1 and CDR2 sequences are SEHNR and FQNEAQ (reference sequence). This CDR3 has 14 residues. This chain's CDR3 is CASSLGRGETEAFF. The CDR3 nucleotides read TGTGCCAGCAGCTTGGGGAGGGGTGAGACTGAAGCTTTCTTT. The whole variable domain, remainder taken from reference TRBV7-9 and TRBJ1-1, is DTGVSQNPRHKITKRGQNVTFRCDPISEHNRLYWYRQTLGQGPEFLTYFQNEAQLEKSRLLSDRFSAERPKGSFSTLEIQRTEQGDSAMYLCASSLGRGETEAFFGQGTRLTVV.

The rearrangement joins TRBV12-5 to TRBJ2-1; no reliable D call. The CDR3 is made up of 11 amino acids. Per germline, CDR1 LGHNT and CDR2 FRNRAP. Trimming stripped 6 bases from V and 9 bases from J, with 9 bases between. The CDR3 nucleotides read TGTGCTAGTGGGACTCGGAGTGAGCAGTTCTTC. This translates into CASGTRSEQFF. The complete variable domain, with remaining parts taken from reference TRBV12-5 and TRBJ2-1, reads DARVTQTPRHKVTEMGQEVTMRCQPILGHNTVFWYRQTMMQGLELLAYFRNRAPLDDSGMPKDRFSAEMPDATLATLKIQPSEPRDSAVYFCASGTRSEQFFGPGTRLTVL.

The rearrangement links TRBV9 to TRBJ2-1; TRBD1 might be the D (5 bases). Trimming took off 4 bases at V and 5 bases at J, with 16 bases between the two ends. CDR3 length equals 15 residues. The germline CDR1 and CDR2 sequences are SGDLS and YYNGEE. In DNA, the CDR3 is TGTGCCAGCAGCCCTCGCAGGGTAAAAGACAATGAGCAGTTCTTC. Translating it yields CASSPRRVKDNEQFF.

The genes are TRBV18 and TRBJ1-2, with TRBD1 matching 9 bases. J lost 4 bases, V lost 3 bases, and 3 bases had no gene match. The CDR3 runs to 14 residues. Per the germline V gene, CDR1 is KGHSH and CDR2 is LQKENI. The CDR3 here is CASSPGQGPYGYTF. The CDR3 DNA is TGTGCCAGCTCACCGGGACAGGGACCCTATGGCTACACCTTC. Complete variable domain (other parts from reference TRBV18 and TRBJ1-2): NAGVMQNPRHLVRRRGQEARLRCSPMKGHSHVYWYRQLPEEGLKFMVYLQKENIIDESGMPKERFSAEFPKEGPSILRIQQVVRGDSAAYFCASSPGQGPYGYTFGSGTRLTVV.

The chain employs TRBV5-1 and TRBJ1-6; D is unclear. V was pared by 4 bases and J by 8 bases, with 16 bases between. Germline V gives CDR1 SGHRS, CDR2 YFSETQ. CDR3 length: 15 amino acids. The DNA for the CDR3 is TGCGCCAGCAGCCTAGACCGGTCTACGGATTCACCCCTCCACTTT. This codes for CASSLDRSTDSPLHF. Full variable domain (outside the CDR3, taken from reference TRBV5-1 and TRBJ1-6): KAGVTQTPRYLIKTRGQQVTLSCSPISGHRSVSWYQQTPGQGLQFLFEYFSETQRNKGNFPGRFSGRQFSNSRSEMNVSTLELGDSALYLCASSLDRSTDSPLHFGNGTRLTVT.

The chain joins TRBV10-2 to TRBJ1-4; no definite D call. The V gene's germline CDR1 is WSHSY and CDR2 SAAADI. CDR3 size: 14 residues. The ends were cut back, 0 bases at V and 1 base at J, with 3 bases in the middle. CDR3 residues: CASSESRTNEKLFF. In nucleotides, the CDR3 is TGCGCCAGCAGTGAGTCGAGAACTAATGAAAAACTGTTTTTT.

The rearrangement uses TRBV6-1 and TRBJ2-6, with 7 bases matching TRBD1. Germline values: CDR1 MNHNS, CDR2 SASEGT. The CDR3 spans 15 residues. V was clipped by 8 bases and J by 2 bases; unmatched bases: 6. CDR3 protein: CASLSGTAGANVLTF. In DNA, the CDR3 is TGTGCCAGCTTAAGTGGGACAGCTGGGGCCAACGTCCTGACTTTC.

The chain recombines TRBV28 with TRBJ1-5; 7 positions match TRBD1. This CDR3 is built from 14 residues. Trimming removed 3 bases from V and 4 bases from J; junction bases left unmatched: 3. Per the germline V gene, CDR1 is MDHEN and CDR2 is SYDVKM. In DNA, the CDR3 is TGTGCCAGCAGTTTGGTACAGGGGAATCAGCCCCAGCATTTT. Its protein is CASSLVQGNQPQHF.

J is TRBJ2-5 and V is TRBV19; D uncertain. Trimming left V 1 base short and J 5 bases short, with 11 bases between. CDR3 length equals 14 residues. Germline CDR1 and CDR2: LNHDA and SQIVND (reference sequence). The CDR3 loop reads CASSIGLVWETQYF. In nucleotides, the CDR3 is TGTGCCAGTAGTATAGGCCTAGTGTGGGAGACCCAGTACTTC.

CDR3 in DNA: TGCGCCAGCAGCTTGGGTTTACCCGGGACAGGGGACACCGGGGAGCTGTTTTTT. Translated: CASSLGLPGTGDTGELFF. This chain joins TRBV5-1 and TRBJ2-2; 10 nucleotides match TRBD1. CDR3 length: 18 amino acids. The V and J ends lost 0 bases and 3 bases, in that order; junction bases with no gene match: 8. Per the germline V gene, CDR1 is SGHRS and CDR2 is YFSETQ. The full variable domain, in which reference TRBV5-1 and TRBJ2-2 provide the parts outside the CDR3, is KAGVTQTPRYLIKTRGQQVTLSCSPISGHRSVSWYQQTPGQGLQFLFEYFSETQRNKGNFPGRFSGRQFSNSRSEMNVSTLELGDSALYLCASSLGLPGTGDTGELFFGEGSRLTVL.

This rearrangement joins TRBV29-1 to TRBJ2-1; D is unclear. This CDR3 region has 11 residues. Deletions cut 4 bases from V and 6 bases from J, with 7 bases between. From germline, CDR1 is SQVTM and CDR2 ANQGSEA. The CDR3 nucleotides read TGCAGCGTTGGGGCTATCAATGAGCAGTTCTTC. Its translation is CSVGAINEQFF.

The CDR3 DNA reads as TGTGCCAGCAGTGAAGTCGAGAGTGAGCAGTTCTTC. Translation gives CASSEVESEQFF. V usage is TRBV2 and J usage is TRBJ2-1; D not resolved. CDR1 and CDR2 from the germline V gene are SNHLY and FYNNEI. The CDR3 runs to 12 residues. The V and J ends lost 1 base and 9 bases respectively, with 7 bases between them. Using reference TRBV2 and TRBJ2-1 for the parts outside the CDR3, the full variable domain is EPEVTQTPSHQVTQMGQEVILRCVPISNHLYFYWYRQILGQKVEFLVSFYNNEISEKSEIFDDQFSVERPDGSNFTLKIRSTKLEDSAMYFCASSEVESEQFFGPGTRLTVL.

A word on this clone: Other DNA sequences in the same sample also yield this CDR3. This rearrangement joins TRBV7-9 to TRBJ1-1; possibly TRBD1 for D (6 bases). The V gene's germline CDR1 is SEHNR and CDR2 FQNEAQ (reference sequence). V dropped 5 bases and J dropped 5 bases, with 9 bases sitting between them. This CDR3 comprises 12 residues. The CDR3 sequence: CASSLTGTEAFF. Written as DNA, the CDR3 is TGTGCCAGCAGCCTAACAGGGACTGAAGCTTTCTTT. Supplemented by reference TRBV7-9 and TRBJ1-1, the full variable domain reads DTGVSQNPRHKITKRGQNVTFRCDPISEHNRLYWYRQTLGQGPEFLTYFQNEAQLEKSRLLSDRFSAERPKGSFSTLEIQRTEQGDSAMYLCASSLTGTEAFFGQGTRLTVV.

This chain joins TRBV10-3 and TRBJ1-2; TRBD1 is a possible D gene (6 bases). The V gene lost 4 bases and the J gene lost 4 bases, with 10 bases spanning the gap. CDR1 and CDR2 from the germline V gene are ENHRY and SYGVKD. The CDR3 covers 13 residues. In DNA, the CDR3 is TGTGCCATCAGTGGTCAGGGGATCTATGGCTACACCTTC. Amino acid sequence: CAISGQGIYGYTF.

This clone was observed once. V is TRBV7-2 and J is TRBJ2-1; 7 bases map to TRBD2. Unmatched junction bases numbered 5, after V lost 0 bases and J lost 3 bases. The CDR3 runs to 16 residues. CDR1 is SGHTA and CDR2 is FQGNSA in the germline V gene. CDR3 DNA: TGTGCCAGCAGCTTAGCCGGGACTACCTTCTACAATGAGCAGTTCTTC. This codes for CASSLAGTTFYNEQFF. Full variable domain (outside the CDR3, taken from reference TRBV7-2 and TRBJ2-1): GAGVSQSPSNKVTEKGKDVELRCDPISGHTALYWYRQSLGQGLEFLIYFQGNSAPDKSGLPSDRFSAERTGGSVSTLTIQRTQQEDSAVYLCASSLAGTTFYNEQFFGPGTRLTVL.

The rearrangement links TRBV10-1 to TRBJ2-1, with 9 bases lining up with TRBD2. This CDR3 has 15 residues. Germline V gene sequence: CDR1 WNHNN, CDR2 SYGVQD (reference sequence). J lost 2 bases, V lost 8 bases, and 7 bases had no gene match. Here the CDR3 reads CASGPTSGAYNEQFF. CDR3 DNA: TGCGCCAGCGGACCGACTAGCGGAGCCTACAATGAGCAGTTCTTC.

The gene calls are TRBV28 and TRBJ2-7, with D maybe TRBD2 (5 bases). The ends were cut back, 2 bases at V and 3 bases at J, with 8 bases in the middle. Germline V CDR1 and CDR2: MDHEN, SYDVKM. CDR3 length: 13 amino acids. The CDR3 protein is CASSLLRDYEQYF. CDR3 nucleotides: TGTGCCAGCAGTTTACTACGGGACTACGAGCAGTACTTC.

The chain links TRBV7-9 to TRBJ1-1; maybe TRBD1 (6 bases). The germline V gene has CDR1 SEHNR and CDR2 FQNEAQ (reference sequence). V gave up 4 bases and J gave up 0 bases, with 12 bases separating them. This CDR3 region has 15 residues. CDR3 sequence (DNA): TGTGCCAGCAGCTCGCGGACAGAGATGAACACTGAAGCTTTCTTT. Translating it yields CASSSRTEMNTEAFF.

The table lists this clone with a few counts. This chain joins TRBV30 and TRBJ2-7; weak D call: TRBD2 (6 bases). This CDR3 comprises 14 residues. Trimming shortened V by 0 bases and J by 3 bases, and 12 bases separated the two germline ends. Germline V gene lookup returns CDR1 GTSNPN and CDR2 SVGIG (reference sequence). DNA of the CDR3: TGTGCCTGGAGTGTGGGGACTGGGCTCTACGAGCAGTACTTC. This encodes CAWSVGTGLYEQYF.

CDR3 DNA: TGTGCCAGCTTAGCCCGGGGGTACAATGAGCAGTTCTTC. Translating gives CASLARGYNEQFF. The chain couples TRBV19 to TRBJ2-1; D is possibly TRBD2 (6 bases). The germline V and J ends were trimmed by 9 bases and 4 bases, with 13 bases remaining between them. The germline CDR1 and CDR2 sequences are LNHDA and SQIVND (reference sequence). The CDR3 is 13 amino acids. Combining the CDR3 with reference TRBV19 and TRBJ2-1 gives the whole variable domain DGGITQSPKYLFRKEGQNVTLSCEQNLNHDAMYWYRQDPGQGLRLIYYSQIVNDFQKGDIAEGYSVSREKKESFPLTVTSAQKNPTAFYLCASLARGYNEQFFGPGTRLTVL.

The chain recombines TRBV12-5 with TRBJ2-7; weak D call: TRBD2 (5 bases). The CDR3 is 13 residues long. Germline loops: CDR1 LGHNT, CDR2 FRNRAP. Trimming took 6 bases from V and 0 from J, leaving 9 bases between them. CDR3 in DNA: TGTGCTAGTGGACAAGGGAGCTCCTACGAGCAGTACTTC. It is translated as CASGQGSSYEQYF.